What follows is one T cell receptor beta chain and its context. Other DNA sequences in the sample encode the same CDR3. The record originates from a study of shared clonotypes between healthy human individuals. Method: immunoSEQ multiplex PCR; TCRdb's copy keeps in-frame clones and lacks some. The repertoire holds 2,500,000 or so clones, with around 93% as singletons. Trimming cost V 4 bases and J 1 base, with 11 bases left between them. Germline CDR1 is SGHRS and CDR2 is YFSETQ. The CDR3 extends over 14 amino acids. This sequence was found in a man younger than 35 in good health. Some clones in this sample may be carry-over from other donors' samples. The chain recombines TRBV5-1 with TRBJ1-1; D is unclear. Sequenced sample: naive CD4+ T cells from PBMCs. Subset defined: CD45RA+ positively selected. The chain's CDR3 is CASSLGRENTEAFF. The CDR3, as DNA: TGCGCCAGCAGCCTGGGGAGGGAGAACACTGAAGCTTTCTTT.